Sequencing of this T cell receptor (beta chain) was carried out in a study of CD8+ T cells in alopecia areata. Study at large: Patients received oral tofacitinib, 5 to 10 mg twice daily, for moderate-to-severe alopecia areata. Overall study results and limits: While patients received tofacitinib, many expanded lesional clones remained present in scalp and blood.

After isolation, RNA underwent reverse transcription to generate cDNA as the sequencing template. Here immunoSEQ multiplex PCR was the method, and the copy in TCRdb shows in-frame clones only, minus some. The data contain about 120,000 clones, roughly 50% of them singletons. Stated treatment: oral pan-JAK inhibitor, 5-10 mg twice daily. Sampling of alopecia areata patients yielded lesional scalp punch biopsies as well as peripheral blood. The authors sorted CD4+ and CD8+ T cells from PBMCs. CDR3 length: 14 residues. Germline V gene sequence: CDR1 LNHNV, CDR2 YYDKDF (reference sequence). V was trimmed by 5 bases and J by 4 bases, leaving 15 bases between them. In this sample, this clone turned up a few times. Its antigen remains unknown.

The source is a human donor with alopecia areata. Sequencing used CD8+ T cells sorted from blood, obtained at week 4, from a patient treated with tofacitinib. This rearrangement joins TRBV15 to TRBJ2-7; D unclear. The CDR3, as DNA: TGTGCCACCAGCCGCGTTAACAAAGAATACGAGCAGTACTTC. Its protein product is CATSRVNKEYEQYF. The entire variable domain, with the rest obtained from reference TRBV15 and TRBJ2-7, is as follows: DAMVIQNPRYQVTQFGKPVTLSCSQTLNHNVMYWYQQKSSQAPKLLFHYYDKDFNNEADTPDNFQSRRPNTSFCFLDIRSPGLGDTAMYLCATSRVNKEYEQYFGPGTRLTVT.